Listed here are 20 T cell receptor beta chains from one sample, sequenced in a study of memory CD4+ T cells and cytomegalovirus serostatus. Profiling relied on immunoSEQ multiplex PCR, and the TCRdb table lists in-frame clones only, not all of them. The sample carries approximately 46,000 clones, 77% recorded once. Single viable CD3+CD4+CD8-CD45RO+ cells were sorted as the memory CD4+ T cells. Specimen: memory CD4+ T cells from blood. These receptors came from an adult in good health and CMV-seronegative.

The genes are TRBV7-2 and TRBJ2-4; D is unresolved. The germline V and J ends were trimmed by 4 bases and 4 bases, with 2 bases remaining between them. Germline-derived CDR1 and CDR2 are SGHTA and FQGNSA. The CDR3 spans 11 residues. Written as DNA, the CDR3 is TGTGCCAGCAGCTCGAAAAACATTCAGTACTTC. It specifies CASSSKNIQYF.

This clone was counted between two and nine times. V gene TRBV28 combines with J gene TRBJ1-3; 8 bases map to TRBD1. The germline gives CDR1 MDHEN, CDR2 SYDVKM. J gave up 0 bases and V 5 bases, and 15 bases lay outside the gene matches. The length of the CDR3 is 19 residues. The CDR3 DNA reads TGTGCCAGCAGTAGACTGGACAGGGTCAGACATACCTCTGGAAACACCATATATTTT. It specifies CASSRLDRVRHTSGNTIYF.

V and J are TRBV18 and TRBJ2-3; tentatively, D is TRBD1 or TRBD2 (5 bases each). From germline, CDR1 is KGHSH and CDR2 LQKENI. The V and J ends lost 4 bases and 4 bases respectively, with 12 bases between them. The CDR3 runs 14 residues. CDR3 bases: TGTGCCAGCTCACTCGGGGCAGGATCAGATACGCAGTATTTT. This encodes CASSLGAGSDTQYF.

This clone has a single count. The J gene is TRBJ1-5, the V gene TRBV6-5; no clear D gene. Trimming cost V 5 bases and J 2 bases, with 10 bases left between them. Germline V lookup: CDR1 MNHEY, CDR2 SVGAGI. This CDR3 spans 14 amino acids. This CDR3 is CASSREAGNQPQHF. The CDR3 DNA reads TGTGCCAGCAGTAGGGAGGCGGGCAATCAGCCCCAGCATTTT.

V and J are TRBV13 and TRBJ1-1; D unclear. CDR1 and CDR2 from the germline V gene are PRHDT and FYEKMQ (reference sequence). The CDR3 has 13 residues. Trimming took off 6 bases at V and 1 base at J, with 9 bases between the two ends. CDR3 in DNA: TGTGCCAGCAGGAATACCGAGAACACTGAAGCTTTCTTT. It specifies CASRNTENTEAFF.

The chain carries TRBV6-6 and TRBJ1-2; D ambiguous. Between the trimmed V and J ends, which lost 3 bases and 4 bases, there was a span of 12 bases. Germline values: CDR1 MNHNY, CDR2 SVGAGI (reference sequence). CDR3 length: 14 residues. The CDR3 DNA is TGTGCCAGCAGTTATAGAGGATCTTTCTATGGCTACACCTTC. It yields the protein CASSYRGSFYGYTF.

This clone was observed a few times. This sample also contains other DNA sequences that code for the same CDR3. The DNA for the CDR3 is TGTGCCAGCAGCGTAGGATCGAACACTGAAGCTTTCTTT. Protein: CASSVGSNTEAFF. J is TRBJ1-1 and V is TRBV9; the D is unclear. Trimming stripped 0 bases from V and 1 base from J, with 4 bases between. CDR1 and CDR2 from the germline V gene are SGDLS and YYNGEE. The length of the CDR3 is 13 residues.

This sequence joins TRBV20-1 and TRBJ1-2; D not resolved. V was cut by 5 bases and J by 12 bases, with 7 bases left in between. The CDR3 is made up of 8 amino acids. CDR1 and CDR2 from the germline V gene are DFQATT and SNEGSKA (reference sequence). Here the CDR3 reads CSAPRHTF. The CDR3 DNA reads as TGCAGTGCTCCCCGGCACACCTTC.

The chain uses TRBV7-9 and TRBJ2-5; D not resolved. Germline V gives CDR1 SEHNR, CDR2 FQNEAQ (reference sequence). This CDR3 is 16 amino acids long. The V and J ends lost 1 base and 0 bases respectively, with 12 bases between them. CDR3 coding DNA: TGTGCCAGCAGCTTAGTTATTATGGGCGACCAAGAGACCCAGTACTTC. Its protein product is CASSLVIMGDQETQYF.

CDR3: CAISPQGQGGQPQHF. DNA for the CDR3: TGTGCCATCAGTCCCCAGGGGCAGGGAGGCCAGCCCCAGCATTTT. This chain links TRBV10-3 with TRBJ1-5; D might be TRBD1 (6 bases). Germline CDR1 ENHRY, CDR2 SYGVKD. The ends were cut back, 5 bases at V and 7 bases at J, with 18 bases in the middle. CDR3 length equals 15 residues.

With respect to this clone: In the same sample, other DNA sequences code for this CDR3. The V call is TRBV7-9, the J call TRBJ1-3; D ambiguous. The V gene's germline CDR1 is SEHNR and CDR2 FQNEAQ (reference sequence). The ends were cut back, 5 bases at V and 0 bases at J, with 8 bases in the middle. The CDR3 is 14 amino acids. The CDR3 sequence: CASSRTDSGNTIYF. The CDR3, as DNA: TGTGCCAGCAGCCGAACAGACTCTGGAAACACCATATATTTT. Full variable domain (remainder filled in from reference TRBV7-9 and TRBJ1-3): DTGVSQNPRHKITKRGQNVTFRCDPISEHNRLYWYRQTLGQGPEFLTYFQNEAQLEKSRLLSDRFSAERPKGSFSTLEIQRTEQGDSAMYLCASSRTDSGNTIYFGEGSWLTVV.

The V gene is TRBV19, the J gene TRBJ1-2; 9 bases agree with TRBD1. The V segment lost 7 bases and the J segment 7 bases; nucleotides outside the gene matches: 7. CDR3 length: 13 residues. In germline, CDR1 is LNHDA, CDR2 SQIVND (reference sequence). CDR3 nucleotides: TGTGCCAGTACGGGACAGGGTTTACCTGGCTACACCTTC. It is translated as CASTGQGLPGYTF.

This clone has only a few counts. This chain joins TRBV19 and TRBJ2-7, with TRBD1 matching 7 bases. The CDR3 totals 15 residues. Losses at the gene ends were 5 bases for V and 3 bases for J; bases not matched to a gene: 10. In germline, CDR1 is LNHDA, CDR2 SQIVND (reference sequence). This chain's CDR3 is CASSLHGQAGYEQYF. CDR3 DNA: TGTGCCAGTAGTTTACACGGACAGGCCGGCTACGAGCAGTACTTC. Complete variable domain (other parts from reference TRBV19 and TRBJ2-7): DGGITQSPKYLFRKEGQNVTLSCEQNLNHDAMYWYRQDPGQGLRLIYYSQIVNDFQKGDIAEGYSVSREKKESFPLTVTSAQKNPTAFYLCASSLHGQAGYEQYFGPGTRLTVT.

The chain recombines TRBV15 with TRBJ2-7; D may be TRBD1 (6 bases). This CDR3 spans 17 amino acids. V was clipped by 0 bases and J by 3 bases, with 18 bases between them. Germline CDR1 is LNHNV and CDR2 is YYDKDF (reference sequence). The CDR3, as DNA: TGTGCCACCAGCAGAGATCAGACCCTAAGAGGGGGCTACGAGCAGTACTTC. This translates into CATSRDQTLRGGYEQYF.

This clone appeared once. The chain is built from TRBV30 and TRBJ1-2; D remains ambiguous. Per germline, CDR1 GTSNPN and CDR2 SVGIG (reference sequence). V was pared by 0 bases and J by 8 bases, with 13 bases between. The CDR3 totals 13 residues. CDR3 residues: CAWSVGLSEGYTF. For the CDR3, the DNA is TGTGCCTGGAGTGTCGGACTTTCGGAAGGCTACACCTTC.

Only a few counts were recorded for this clone. The sample carries other DNA sequences with the same CDR3. The genes are TRBV6-5 and TRBJ2-7; D gene ambiguous. V was trimmed by 0 bases and J by 3 bases, leaving 6 bases between them. Germline V gene data show CDR1 as MNHEY and CDR2 as SVGAGI. The CDR3 consists of 13 residues. The CDR3 sequence: CASSYSRGYEQYF. Here the CDR3 DNA reads TGTGCCAGCAGTTACTCGAGAGGCTACGAGCAGTACTTC.

The chain recombines TRBV13 with TRBJ1-1; D gene ambiguous. Germline loops: CDR1 PRHDT, CDR2 FYEKMQ (reference sequence). V lost 4 bases and J lost 12, with 21 bases in between. The CDR3 sequence is 14 residues long. The CDR3 nucleotides are TGTGCCAGCAGCTCTCCCCGGGTACGTGGTCAAACTTTCTTT. Translated: CASSSPRVRGQTFF.

This clone was detected only once. This chain links TRBV9 with TRBJ2-2; TRBD1 agrees at 9 bases. Germline V gene data show CDR1 as SGDLS and CDR2 as YYNGEE. The CDR3 covers 15 residues. The V segment lost 3 bases and the J segment 7 bases; nucleotides outside the gene matches: 7. The CDR3 bases are TGTGCCAGCAGCGCCGGGACAGGGAGAGGCGGGGAGCTGTTTTTT. Translating it yields CASSAGTGRGGELFF.

The chain has TRBV28 and TRBJ1-4, with TRBD1 identical over 7 bases. The CDR3 extends over 14 amino acids. Trimming removed 6 bases from V and 6 bases from J; junction bases left unmatched: 7. Germline loops: CDR1 MDHEN, CDR2 SYDVKM. Here the CDR3 reads CASSSGTVDEKLFF. In DNA form, the CDR3 reads TGTGCCAGCAGCTCCGGGACAGTTGATGAAAAACTGTTTTTT.

J is TRBJ2-7 and V is TRBV5-1; 7 bases line up with TRBD2. The CDR3 has 15 residues. Germline CDR1 and CDR2: SGHRS and YFSETQ. J lost 2 bases, V lost 4 bases, and 9 bases had no gene match. The CDR3 region has the DNA TGCGCCAGCAGCCCGTCAGCGGGGTCCACCTACGAGCAGTACTTC. Translation gives CASSPSAGSTYEQYF.